This T cell receptor (beta chain) was observed in a study of blood T cell repertoires in COVID-19. Looking at the study overall: From the United States, Italy and Spain came samples of acute and convalescent COVID-19.

The V and J ends lost 6 bases and 5 bases, in that order; junction bases with no gene match: 6. CDR1 and CDR2 (germline): MDHEN, SYDVKM. This CDR3 has 14 amino acids. Only in-frame clones appear in the TCRdb table, and some are missing; sequencing was by immunoSEQ multiplex PCR. The sample holds some 250,000 clones, around four fifths seen once. The receptor comes from an elderly man with acute or convalescent COVID-19. The rearrangement joins TRBV28 to TRBJ2-7; TRBD2 matches 11 bases. The sample comprised peripheral blood. The CDR3 protein is CASSASGRIDEQYF. DNA for the CDR3: TGTGCCAGCAGCGCTAGCGGGAGGATTGACGAGCAGTACTTC.